A selection of T cell receptor beta chains follows, all from one sample in a study of patients and donors after allogeneic stem cell transplantation. TCRdb ran MiXCR on the RT-PCR reads and lists one entry per CDR3 protein. The sample carries 800,000 to 1,000,000 distinct CDR3 sequences, 18% recorded once. Sample: blood, either unsorted or a sorted T cell fraction (not recorded which). The receptors shown here come from a human donor who was either an allogeneic HSCT recipient or a stem cell or donor lymphocyte infusion donor (not recorded which). It is not recorded whose cells these are; they may come from a transplant donor. Both conserved end residues are part of each CDR3. The order of the fields is J gene, V gene, clone size, CDR3 protein. The listing skips clone size in some rows; elsewhere it reads once, few, many or a size class.

j_call: TRBJ2-1; v_call: TRBV7-9; clone_size: .; cdr3_aa: CASSLSGGKTNEQFF
j_call: TRBJ2-1; v_call: TRBV4-3; clone_size: many; cdr3_aa: CASSSGLATYNEQFF
j_call: TRBJ2-5; v_call: TRBV20-1; clone_size: few; cdr3_aa: CSAPNRVGETQYF
j_call: TRBJ1-2; v_call: TRBV4-1; clone_size: few; cdr3_aa: CASSQGDRAYGYTF
j_call: TRBJ1-2; v_call: TRBV12-3/TRBV12-4; clone_size: .; cdr3_aa: CASSLREGSGGYTF
j_call: TRBJ1-5; v_call: TRBV19; clone_size: .; cdr3_aa: CASSIDSFRSNQPQHF
j_call: TRBJ1-3; v_call: TRBV6-5; clone_size: few; cdr3_aa: CASSYKTATLVPTGNTIYF
j_call: TRBJ2-1; v_call: TRBV7-2; clone_size: few; cdr3_aa: CASSLQARGPEQFF
j_call: TRBJ2-7; v_call: TRBV7-2; clone_size: many; cdr3_aa: CASSYGTGDLKEQYF
j_call: TRBJ2-6; v_call: TRBV3-1; clone_size: few; cdr3_aa: CASSQAGTGANVLTF